A single sample is the source of the 2 T cell receptor beta chains below, sequenced in a study of shared clonotypes between healthy human individuals. Sequencing was performed with immunoSEQ multiplex PCR; in TCRdb, only in-frame clones are kept and a portion is missing. The sample comprises 560,000 or so clones, approximately 96% of which are singletons, and about 0.12% rests with the top ten. The naive CD8 subset, CD45RO-negative cells positively selected for CCR7, excluded terminally differentiated effector memory CD45RA+ cells. The specimen was naive CD8+ T cells sorted from blood. These receptors came from a woman under 40 in good health.

The rearrangement links TRBV5-4 to TRBJ2-1; TRBD2 agrees at 9 bases. In germline, CDR1 is SGHNT, CDR2 YYREEE (reference sequence). The CDR3 spans 15 residues. J lost 8 bases, V lost 0 bases, and 6 bases had no gene match. The CDR3 region has the DNA TGTGCCAGCAGCTTGGCACTAGCGGGCGGGGATGAGCAGTTCTTC. Translation: CASSLALAGGDEQFF.

The chain couples TRBV7-9 to TRBJ1-1; D possibly corresponds to TRBD1 (5 bases). The CDR3 runs 12 residues. Looked up from germline, CDR1 is SEHNR and CDR2 is FQNEAQ (reference sequence). V lost 5 bases and J 1 base, leaving 5 bases between the germline ends. CDR3 sequence reads: CASSGGNTEAFF. The CDR3 DNA is TGTGCCAGCAGCGGGGGGAACACTGAAGCTTTCTTT.